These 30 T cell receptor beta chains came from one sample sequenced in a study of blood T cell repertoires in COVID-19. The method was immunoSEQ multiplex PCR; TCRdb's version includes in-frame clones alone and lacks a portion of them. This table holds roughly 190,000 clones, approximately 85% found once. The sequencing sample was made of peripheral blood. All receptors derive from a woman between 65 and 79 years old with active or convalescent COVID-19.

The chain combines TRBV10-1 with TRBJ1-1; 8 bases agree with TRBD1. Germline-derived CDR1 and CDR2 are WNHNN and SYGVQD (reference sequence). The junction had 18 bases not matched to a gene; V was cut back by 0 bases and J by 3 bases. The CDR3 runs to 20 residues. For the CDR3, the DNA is TGCGCCAGCAGTGAGTCAAAGGGGTGGACAGGGCGGGATATGGACACTGAAGCTTTCTTT. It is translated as CASSESKGWTGRDMDTEAFF.

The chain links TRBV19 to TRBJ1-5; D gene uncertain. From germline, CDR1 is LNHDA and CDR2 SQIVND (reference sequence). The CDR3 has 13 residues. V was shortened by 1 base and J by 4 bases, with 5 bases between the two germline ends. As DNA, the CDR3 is TGTGCCAGTAGTATAGTCCAAAATCAGCCCCAGCATTTT. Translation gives CASSIVQNQPQHF.

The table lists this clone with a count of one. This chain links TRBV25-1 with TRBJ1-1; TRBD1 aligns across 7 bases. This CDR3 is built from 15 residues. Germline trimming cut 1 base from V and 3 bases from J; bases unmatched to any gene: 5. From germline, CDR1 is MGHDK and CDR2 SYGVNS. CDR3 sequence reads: CASSESGGGHTEAFF. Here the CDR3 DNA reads TGTGCCAGCAGTGAATCGGGAGGGGGCCACACTGAAGCTTTCTTT. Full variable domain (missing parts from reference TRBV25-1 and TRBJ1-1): EADIYQTPRYLVIGTGKKITLECSQTMGHDKMYWYQQDPGMELHLIHYSYGVNSTEKGDLSSESTVSRIRTEHFPLTLESARPSHTSQYLCASSESGGGHTEAFFGQGTRLTVV.

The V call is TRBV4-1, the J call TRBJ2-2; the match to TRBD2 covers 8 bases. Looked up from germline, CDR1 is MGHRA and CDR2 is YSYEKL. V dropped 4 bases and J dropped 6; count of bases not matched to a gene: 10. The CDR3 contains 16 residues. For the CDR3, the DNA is TGCGCCAGCAGCCGCCTCGGGGGGGCTGGGTCCGGGGAGCTGTTTTTT. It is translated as CASSRLGGAGSGELFF.

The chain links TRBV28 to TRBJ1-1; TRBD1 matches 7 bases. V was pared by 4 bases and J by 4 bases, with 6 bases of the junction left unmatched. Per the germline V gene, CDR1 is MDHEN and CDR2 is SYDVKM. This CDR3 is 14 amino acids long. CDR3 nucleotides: TGTGCCAGCAGTTCACCCCCAGGGGGCACTGAAGCTTTCTTT. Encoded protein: CASSSPPGGTEAFF.

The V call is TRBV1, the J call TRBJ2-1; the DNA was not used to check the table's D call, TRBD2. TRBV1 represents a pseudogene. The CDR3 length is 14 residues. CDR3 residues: CTSSCCGGGNEQFF. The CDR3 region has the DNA TGCACCAGCAGCTGCTGTGGGGGGGGGAATGAGCAGTTCTTC.

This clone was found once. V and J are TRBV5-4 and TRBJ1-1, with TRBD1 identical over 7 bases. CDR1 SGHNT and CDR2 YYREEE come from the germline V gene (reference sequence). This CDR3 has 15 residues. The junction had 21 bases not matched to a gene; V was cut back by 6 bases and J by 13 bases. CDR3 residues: CASTSGGYEELKLFF. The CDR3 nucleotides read TGTGCCAGCACCTCAGGGGGTTACGAGGAACTGAAGCTTTTCTTT.

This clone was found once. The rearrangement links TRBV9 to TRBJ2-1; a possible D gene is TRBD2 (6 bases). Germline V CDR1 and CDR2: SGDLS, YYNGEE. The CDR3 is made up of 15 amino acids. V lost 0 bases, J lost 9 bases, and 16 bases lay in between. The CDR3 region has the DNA TGTGCCAGCAGCGTAGACGGGGGTGGATACGCTGAGCAGTTCTTC. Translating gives CASSVDGGGYAEQFF. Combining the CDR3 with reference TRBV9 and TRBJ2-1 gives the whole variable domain DSGVTQTPKHLITATGQRVTLRCSPRSGDLSVYWYQQSLDQGLQFLIQYYNGEERAKGNILERFSAQQFPDLHSELNLSSLELGDSALYFCASSVDGGGYAEQFFGPGTRLTVL.

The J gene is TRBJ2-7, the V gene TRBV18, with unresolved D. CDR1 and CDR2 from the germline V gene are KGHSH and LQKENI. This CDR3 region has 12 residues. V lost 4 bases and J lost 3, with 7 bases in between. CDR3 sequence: CASSLLDYEQYF. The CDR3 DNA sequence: TGTGCCAGCTCACTTCTAGACTACGAGCAGTACTTC. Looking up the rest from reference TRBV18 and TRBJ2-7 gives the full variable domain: NAGVMQNPRHLVRRRGQEARLRCSPMKGHSHVYWYRQLPEEGLKFMVYLQKENIIDESGMPKERFSAEFPKEGPSILRIQQVVRGDSAAYFCASSLLDYEQYFGPGTRLTVT.

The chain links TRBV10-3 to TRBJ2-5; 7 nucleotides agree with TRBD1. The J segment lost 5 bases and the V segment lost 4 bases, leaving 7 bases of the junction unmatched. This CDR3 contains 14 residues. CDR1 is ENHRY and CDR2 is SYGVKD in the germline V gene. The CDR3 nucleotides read TGTGCCATCAGTGTCGGGGACAGTCCCGAGACCCAGTACTTC. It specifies CAISVGDSPETQYF.

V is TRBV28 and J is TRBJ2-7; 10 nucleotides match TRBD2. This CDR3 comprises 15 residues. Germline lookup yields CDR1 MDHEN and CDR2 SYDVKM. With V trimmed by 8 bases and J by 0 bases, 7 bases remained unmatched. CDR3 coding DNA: TGTGCCAGCCATGATAGCGGGAGGAGCTCCTACGAGCAGTACTTC. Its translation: CASHDSGRSSYEQYF.

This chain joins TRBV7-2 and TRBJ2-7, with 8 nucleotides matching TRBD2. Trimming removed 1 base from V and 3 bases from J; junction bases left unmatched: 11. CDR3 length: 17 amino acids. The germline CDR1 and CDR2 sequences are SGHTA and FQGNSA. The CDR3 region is CASSLGASGRANYEQYF. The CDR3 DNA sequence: TGTGCCAGCAGCTTAGGGGCCAGCGGGAGAGCCAACTACGAGCAGTACTTC.

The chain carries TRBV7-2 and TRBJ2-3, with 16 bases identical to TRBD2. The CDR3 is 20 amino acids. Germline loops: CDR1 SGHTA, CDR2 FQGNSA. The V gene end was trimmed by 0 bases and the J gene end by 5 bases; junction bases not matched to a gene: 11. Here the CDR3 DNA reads TGTGCCAGCAGCTTAGCGAATCCCGGGACTAGCGGGAGGGCAAGAGATACGCAGTATTTT. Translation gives CASSLANPGTSGRARDTQYF.

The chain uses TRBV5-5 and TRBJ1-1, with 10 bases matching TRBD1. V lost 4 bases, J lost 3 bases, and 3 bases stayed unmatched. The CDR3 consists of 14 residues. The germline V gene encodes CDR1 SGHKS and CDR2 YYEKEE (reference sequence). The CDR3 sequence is CASSIGTGDTEAFF. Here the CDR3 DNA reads TGTGCCAGCAGCATCGGGACAGGGGACACTGAAGCTTTCTTT.

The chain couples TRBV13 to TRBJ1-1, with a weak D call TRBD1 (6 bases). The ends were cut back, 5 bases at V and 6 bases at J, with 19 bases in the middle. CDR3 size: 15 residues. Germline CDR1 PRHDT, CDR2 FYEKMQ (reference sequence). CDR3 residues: CASSNLQGLVSEAFF. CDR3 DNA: TGTGCCAGCAGCAACCTACAGGGTTTAGTCTCTGAAGCTTTCTTT.

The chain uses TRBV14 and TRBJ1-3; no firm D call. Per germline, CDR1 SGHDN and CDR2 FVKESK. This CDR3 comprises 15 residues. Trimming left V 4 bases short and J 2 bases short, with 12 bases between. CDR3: CASSRGVPTGNTIYF. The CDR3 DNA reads TGTGCCAGCAGCCGAGGAGTCCCGACTGGAAACACCATATATTTT.

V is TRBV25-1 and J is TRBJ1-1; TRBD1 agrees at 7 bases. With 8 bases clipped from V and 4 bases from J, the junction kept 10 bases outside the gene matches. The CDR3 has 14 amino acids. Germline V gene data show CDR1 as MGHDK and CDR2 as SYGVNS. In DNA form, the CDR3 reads TGTGCCAGCCGCCGACAGGGTCGGGGCACTGAAGCTTTCTTT. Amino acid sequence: CASRRQGRGTEAFF. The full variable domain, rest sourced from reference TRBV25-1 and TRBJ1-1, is EADIYQTPRYLVIGTGKKITLECSQTMGHDKMYWYQQDPGMELHLIHYSYGVNSTEKGDLSSESTVSRIRTEHFPLTLESARPSHTSQYLCASRRQGRGTEAFFGQGTRLTVV.

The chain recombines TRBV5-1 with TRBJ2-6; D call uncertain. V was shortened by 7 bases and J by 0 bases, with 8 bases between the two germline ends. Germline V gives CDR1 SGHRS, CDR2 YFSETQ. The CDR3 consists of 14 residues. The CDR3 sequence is CASAPGSGANVLTF. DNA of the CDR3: TGCGCCAGCGCCCCGGGCTCTGGGGCCAACGTCCTGACTTTC.

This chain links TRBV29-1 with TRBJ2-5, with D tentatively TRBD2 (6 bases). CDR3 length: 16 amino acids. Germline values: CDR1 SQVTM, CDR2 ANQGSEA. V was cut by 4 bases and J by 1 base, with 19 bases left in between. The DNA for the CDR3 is TGCAGCGTTGTCCCCCCGGGACGGGGGTCCCAAGAGACCCAGTACTTC. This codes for CSVVPPGRGSQETQYF.

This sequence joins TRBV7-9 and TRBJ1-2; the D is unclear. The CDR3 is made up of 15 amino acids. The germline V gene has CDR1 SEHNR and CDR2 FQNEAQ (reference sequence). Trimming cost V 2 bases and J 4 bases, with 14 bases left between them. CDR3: CASSLKEKPLYGYTF. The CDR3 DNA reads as TGTGCCAGCAGCTTAAAGGAGAAGCCCCTCTATGGCTACACCTTC.

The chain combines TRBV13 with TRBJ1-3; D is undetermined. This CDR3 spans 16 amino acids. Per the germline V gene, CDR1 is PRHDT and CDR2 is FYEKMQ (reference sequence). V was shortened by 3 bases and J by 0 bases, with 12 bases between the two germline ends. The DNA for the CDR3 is TGTGCCAGCAGCTTTTCAACAGCTTACTCTGGAAACACCATATATTTT. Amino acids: CASSFSTAYSGNTIYF.

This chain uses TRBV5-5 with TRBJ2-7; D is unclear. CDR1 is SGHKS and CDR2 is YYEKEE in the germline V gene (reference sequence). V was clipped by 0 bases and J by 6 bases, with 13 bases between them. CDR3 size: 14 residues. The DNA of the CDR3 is TGTGCCAGCAGCTTGGTGGTGGAGACCCCCGAGCAGTACTTC. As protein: CASSLVVETPEQYF.

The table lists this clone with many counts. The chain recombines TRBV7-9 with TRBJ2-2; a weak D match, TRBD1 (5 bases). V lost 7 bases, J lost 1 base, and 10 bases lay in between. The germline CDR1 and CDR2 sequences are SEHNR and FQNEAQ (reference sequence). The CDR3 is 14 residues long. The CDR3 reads CASTFRGNTGELFF. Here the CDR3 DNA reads TGTGCCAGCACCTTTAGGGGGAACACCGGGGAGCTGTTTTTT.

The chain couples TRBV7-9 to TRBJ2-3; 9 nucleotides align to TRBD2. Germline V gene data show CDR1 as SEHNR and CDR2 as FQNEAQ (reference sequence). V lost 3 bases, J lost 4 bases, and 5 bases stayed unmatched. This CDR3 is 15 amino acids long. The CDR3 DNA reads TGTGCCAGCAGCTTTAGCGGGAGACGGGCAGATACGCAGTATTTT. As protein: CASSFSGRRADTQYF.

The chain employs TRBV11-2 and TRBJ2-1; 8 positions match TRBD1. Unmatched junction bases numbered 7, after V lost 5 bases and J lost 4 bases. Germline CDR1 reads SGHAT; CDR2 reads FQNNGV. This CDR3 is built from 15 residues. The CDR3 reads CASSPSTGAYNEQFF. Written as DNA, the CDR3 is TGTGCCAGCAGCCCGTCGACAGGGGCTTACAATGAGCAGTTCTTC.

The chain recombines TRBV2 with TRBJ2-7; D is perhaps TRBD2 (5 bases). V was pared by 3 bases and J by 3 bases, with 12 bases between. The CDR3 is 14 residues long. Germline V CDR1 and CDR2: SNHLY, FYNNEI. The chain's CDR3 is CASSEGLRVYEQYF. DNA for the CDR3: TGTGCCAGCAGTGAGGGGTTGCGGGTCTACGAGCAGTACTTC.

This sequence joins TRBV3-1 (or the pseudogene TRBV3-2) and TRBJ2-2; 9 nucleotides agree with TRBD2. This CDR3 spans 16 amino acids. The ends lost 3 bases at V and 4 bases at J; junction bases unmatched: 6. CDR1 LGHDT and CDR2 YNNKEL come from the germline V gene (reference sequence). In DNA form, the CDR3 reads TGTGCCAGCAGCCACGTGACTAGCGGACTCACCGGGGAGCTGTTTTTT. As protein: CASSHVTSGLTGELFF.

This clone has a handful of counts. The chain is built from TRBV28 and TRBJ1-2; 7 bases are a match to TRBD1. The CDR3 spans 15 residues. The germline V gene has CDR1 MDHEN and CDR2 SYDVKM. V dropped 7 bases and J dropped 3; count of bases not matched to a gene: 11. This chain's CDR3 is CASTQPGQAYYGYTF. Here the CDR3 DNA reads TGTGCCAGCACCCAACCCGGACAGGCATACTATGGCTACACCTTC.

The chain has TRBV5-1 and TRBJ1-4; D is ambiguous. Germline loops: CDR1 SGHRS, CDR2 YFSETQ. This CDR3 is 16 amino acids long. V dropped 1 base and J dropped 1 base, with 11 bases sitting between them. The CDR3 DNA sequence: TGCGCCAGCAGCTTGTCTTCGGAGGGAACTAATGAAAAACTGTTTTTT. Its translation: CASSLSSEGTNEKLFF.

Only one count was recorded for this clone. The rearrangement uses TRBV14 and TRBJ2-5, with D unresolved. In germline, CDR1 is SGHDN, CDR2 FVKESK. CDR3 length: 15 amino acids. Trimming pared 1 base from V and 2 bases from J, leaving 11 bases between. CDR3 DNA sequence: TGTGCCAGCAGCCAAGGGGCAGGATTACAAGAGACCCAGTACTTC. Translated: CASSQGAGLQETQYF.